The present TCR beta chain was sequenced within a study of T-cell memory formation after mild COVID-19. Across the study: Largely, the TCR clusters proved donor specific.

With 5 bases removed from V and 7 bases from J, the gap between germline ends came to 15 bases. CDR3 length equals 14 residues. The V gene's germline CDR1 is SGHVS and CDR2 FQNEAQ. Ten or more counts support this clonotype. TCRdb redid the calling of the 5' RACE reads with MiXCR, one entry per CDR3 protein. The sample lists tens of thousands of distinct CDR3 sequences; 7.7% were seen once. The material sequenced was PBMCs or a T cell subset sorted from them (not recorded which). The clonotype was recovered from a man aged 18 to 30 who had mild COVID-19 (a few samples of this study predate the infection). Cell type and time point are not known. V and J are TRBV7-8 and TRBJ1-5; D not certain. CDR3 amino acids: CASSLSSGRQPQHF. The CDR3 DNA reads TGTGCCAGCAGCCTCTCCTCTGGGCGACAGCCCCAGCATTTT.